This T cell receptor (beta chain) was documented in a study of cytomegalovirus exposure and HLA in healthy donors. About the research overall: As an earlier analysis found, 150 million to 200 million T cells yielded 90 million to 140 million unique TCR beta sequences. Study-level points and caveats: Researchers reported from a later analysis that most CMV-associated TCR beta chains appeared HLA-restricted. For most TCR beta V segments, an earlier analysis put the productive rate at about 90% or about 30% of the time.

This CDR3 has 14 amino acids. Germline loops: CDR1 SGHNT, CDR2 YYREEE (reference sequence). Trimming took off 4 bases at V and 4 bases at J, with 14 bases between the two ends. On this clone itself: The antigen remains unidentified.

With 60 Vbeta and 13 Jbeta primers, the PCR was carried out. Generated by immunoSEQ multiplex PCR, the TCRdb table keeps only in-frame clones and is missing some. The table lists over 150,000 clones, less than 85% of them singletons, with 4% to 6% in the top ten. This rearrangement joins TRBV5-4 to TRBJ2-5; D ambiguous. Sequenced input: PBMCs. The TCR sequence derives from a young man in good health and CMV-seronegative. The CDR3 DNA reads TGTGCCAGCAGCCCCCCCGACTCCCCAGAGACCCAGTACTTC. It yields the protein CASSPPDSPETQYF.